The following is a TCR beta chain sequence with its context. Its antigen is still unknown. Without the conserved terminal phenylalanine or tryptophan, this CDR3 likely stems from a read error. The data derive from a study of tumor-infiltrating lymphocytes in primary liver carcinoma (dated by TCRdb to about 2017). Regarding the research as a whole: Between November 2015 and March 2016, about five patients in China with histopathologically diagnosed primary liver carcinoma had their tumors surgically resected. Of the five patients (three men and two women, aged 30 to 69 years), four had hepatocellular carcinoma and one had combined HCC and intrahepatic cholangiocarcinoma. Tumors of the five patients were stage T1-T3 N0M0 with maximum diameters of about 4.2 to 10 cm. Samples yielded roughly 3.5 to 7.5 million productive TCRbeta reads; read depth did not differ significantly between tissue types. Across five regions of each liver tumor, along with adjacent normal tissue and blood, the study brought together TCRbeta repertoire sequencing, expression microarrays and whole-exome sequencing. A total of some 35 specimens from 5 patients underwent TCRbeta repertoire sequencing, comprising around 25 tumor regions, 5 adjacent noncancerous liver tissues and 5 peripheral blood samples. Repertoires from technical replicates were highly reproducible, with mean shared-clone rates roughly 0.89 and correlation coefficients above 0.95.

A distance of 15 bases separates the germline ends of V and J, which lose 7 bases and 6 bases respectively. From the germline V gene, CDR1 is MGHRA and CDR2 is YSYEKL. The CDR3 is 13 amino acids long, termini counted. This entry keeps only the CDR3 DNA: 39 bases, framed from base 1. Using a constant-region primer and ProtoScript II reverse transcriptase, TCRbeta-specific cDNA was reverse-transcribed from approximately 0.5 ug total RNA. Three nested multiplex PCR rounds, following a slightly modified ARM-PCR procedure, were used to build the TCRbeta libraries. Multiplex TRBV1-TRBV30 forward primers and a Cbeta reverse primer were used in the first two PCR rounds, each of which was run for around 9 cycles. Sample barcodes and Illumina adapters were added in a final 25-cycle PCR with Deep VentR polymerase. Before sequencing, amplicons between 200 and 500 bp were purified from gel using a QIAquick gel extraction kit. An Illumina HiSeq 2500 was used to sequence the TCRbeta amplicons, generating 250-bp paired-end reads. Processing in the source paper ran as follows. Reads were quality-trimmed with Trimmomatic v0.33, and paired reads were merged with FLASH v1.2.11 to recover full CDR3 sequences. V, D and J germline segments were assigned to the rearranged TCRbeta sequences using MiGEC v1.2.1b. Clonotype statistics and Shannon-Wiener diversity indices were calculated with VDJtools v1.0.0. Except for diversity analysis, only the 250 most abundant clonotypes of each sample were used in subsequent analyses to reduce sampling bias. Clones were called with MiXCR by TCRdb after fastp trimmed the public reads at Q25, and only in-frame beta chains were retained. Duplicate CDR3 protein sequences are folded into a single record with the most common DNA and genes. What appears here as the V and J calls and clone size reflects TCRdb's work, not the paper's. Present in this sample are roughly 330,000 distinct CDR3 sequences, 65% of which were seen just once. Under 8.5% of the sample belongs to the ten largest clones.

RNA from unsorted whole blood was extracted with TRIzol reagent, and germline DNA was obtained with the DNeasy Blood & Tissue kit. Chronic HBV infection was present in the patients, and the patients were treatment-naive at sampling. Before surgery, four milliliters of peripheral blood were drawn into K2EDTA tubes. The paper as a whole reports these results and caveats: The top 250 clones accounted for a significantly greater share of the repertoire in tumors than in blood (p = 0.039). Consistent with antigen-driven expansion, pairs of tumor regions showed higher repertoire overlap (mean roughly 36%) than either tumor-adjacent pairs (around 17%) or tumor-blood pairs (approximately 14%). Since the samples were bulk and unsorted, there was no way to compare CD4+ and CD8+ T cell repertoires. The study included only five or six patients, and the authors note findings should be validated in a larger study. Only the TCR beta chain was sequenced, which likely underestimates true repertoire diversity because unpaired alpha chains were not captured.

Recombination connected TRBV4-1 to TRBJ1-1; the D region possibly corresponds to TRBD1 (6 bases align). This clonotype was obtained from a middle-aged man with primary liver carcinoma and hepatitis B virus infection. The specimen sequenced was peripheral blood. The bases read TGCGCCAGCAACCAGGGGAGGGATCCTGAAGCTTTCTCT. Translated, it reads CASNQGRDPEAFS.